This T cell receptor (beta chain) was sequenced during a study of T-cell memory formation after mild COVID-19. Findings of the study overall: Clones contracting day 15 to 85 were balanced CD4/CD8; later expanders leaned CD4+. For second-wave clones that peaked at day 37, SARS-CoV-2 specificity went unverified.

Each CDR3 protein is one row after TCRdb ran MiXCR on the 5' RACE reads. The sample lists some 150,000 distinct CDR3 sequences, approximately 6% occurring once. There are 15 residues in the CDR3. In germline, CDR1 is LGHDT, CDR2 YNNKEL (reference sequence). J lost 7 bases, V lost 7 bases, and 7 bases had no gene match. This clonotype has at least ten counts. What it binds is unknown. The origin of this receptor is an adult woman who had mild COVID-19 (a few samples of this study predate the infection). Cell type and time point are not known. The chain carries TRBV3-1 and TRBJ2-1, with 13 positions matching TRBD2. The material sequenced was PBMCs or a T cell subset sorted from them (not recorded which). This CDR3 is CASNPTGLAGNEQFF. In nucleotides, the CDR3 is TGTGCCAGCAACCCAACGGGACTAGCGGGAAATGAGCAGTTCTTC.